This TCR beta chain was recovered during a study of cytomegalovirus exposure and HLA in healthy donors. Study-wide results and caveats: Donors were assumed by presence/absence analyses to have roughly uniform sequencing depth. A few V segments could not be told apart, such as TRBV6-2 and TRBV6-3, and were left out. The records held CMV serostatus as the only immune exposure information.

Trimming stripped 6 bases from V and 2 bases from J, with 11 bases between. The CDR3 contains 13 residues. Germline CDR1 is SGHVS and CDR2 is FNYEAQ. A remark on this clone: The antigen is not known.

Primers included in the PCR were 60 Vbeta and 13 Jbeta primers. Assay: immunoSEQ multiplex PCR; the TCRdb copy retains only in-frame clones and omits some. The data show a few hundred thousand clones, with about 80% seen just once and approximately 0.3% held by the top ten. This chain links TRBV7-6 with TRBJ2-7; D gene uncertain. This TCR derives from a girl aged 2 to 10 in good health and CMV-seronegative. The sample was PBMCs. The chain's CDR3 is CASSYALTYEQYF. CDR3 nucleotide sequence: TGTGCCAGCAGTTATGCGCTTACCTACGAGCAGTACTTC.